A selection of T cell receptor beta chains follows, all from one sample in a study of graft-versus-host responses after intestinal transplantation. These receptors' targets are unknown. TCRdb keeps only in-frame clones here, not all; method: immunoSEQ multiplex PCR. The repertoire includes approximately 90,000 clones, less than 90% of them detected once, and roughly 0.3% sits in the top ten. Source: unstimulated CD4+ T cells sorted from spleen or lymph node cells, taken before transplant. These receptors originate from a human donor who was the organ donor for an intestinal transplant. CDR3s include the opening cysteine and the closing phenylalanine or tryptophan. Each record gives: V gene, D gene, CDR3 length, clone size, J gene, CDR3 DNA, CDR3 protein. D genes are given only for firm matches. Only part of the rows carry a size: once, few, many, or a class if the clone is expanded.

>TRBV6-5|-|16|-|TRBJ1-6
TGTGCCAGCAGTTACGGGGGGAAATCCTATAATTCACCCCTCCACTTT
CASSYGGKSYNSPLHF
>TRBV27|-|17|-|TRBJ2-7
TGTGCCAGCAAACACGGGAAAACAGGGAACCTCTCCTACGAGCAGTACTTC
CASKHGKTGNLSYEQYF
>TRBV5-1|-|14|-|TRBJ2-5
TGCGCCAGCAGCTTGGTGACTGGCCAAGAGACCCAGTACTTC
CASSLVTGQETQYF
>TRBV7-9|-|16|-|TRBJ2-3
TGTGCCAGCAGCTTGTCCAGGTTTCTCAAGGCAGATACGCAGTATTTT
CASSLSRFLKADTQYF
>TRBV2|TRBD1|19|-|TRBJ2-1
TGTGCCAGCAGGGGGGGACAGGGTGTGGAGCGGAGCTCCTACAATGAGCAGTTCTTC
CASRGGQGVERSSYNEQFF
>TRBV5-4|TRBD1|15|-|TRBJ1-4
TGTGCCAGCAGCCCCCGGGGGACAGGGGGTGAAAAACTGTTTTTT
CASSPRGTGGEKLFF
>TRBV5-5|TRBD2|15|-|TRBJ2-3
TGTGCCAGCAGCCTGGGACTAGCGGACACAGATACGCAGTATTTT
CASSLGLADTDTQYF
>TRBV25-1|TRBD1|15|-|TRBJ1-1
TGTGCCAGCAGTAACCGAGACAGGGGGCTTACTGAAGCTTTCTTT
CASSNRDRGLTEAFF
>TRBV7-8|-|14|-|TRBJ2-7
TGTGCCAGCAGCCCCCATGAGAGCGACTACGAGCAGTACTTC
CASSPHESDYEQYF
>TRBV5-1|TRBD2|16|-|TRBJ2-7
TGCGCCAGCAGCGGGGCGGTGGGACGGGGGGCCTACGAGCAGTACTTC
CASSGAVGRGAYEQYF
>TRBV27|TRBD2|17|few|TRBJ2-2
TGTGCCAGCAGGGGACTAGCGGGGGGCCTGAACACCGGGGAGCTGTTTTTT
CASRGLAGGLNTGELFF
>TRBV10-3|-|11|-|TRBJ1-1
TGTGCCATCAGACAGGGTCCAGAAGCTTTCTTT
CAIRQGPEAFF
>TRBV5-4|TRBD2|14|-|TRBJ2-7
TGTGCCAGCAGCTTGACCGGGGGGACCTACGAGCAGTACTTC
CASSLTGGTYEQYF
>TRBV4-1|TRBD2|15|-|TRBJ2-7
TGCGCCAGCAGCCAGCCCCAGCGGGGGACCTACGAGCAGTACTTC
CASSQPQRGTYEQYF
>TRBV5-4|TRBD1|17|once|TRBJ2-5
TGTGCCAGCAGCTTGGGGGGCTCGGGACAGGGGTTGGAGACCCAGTACTTC
CASSLGGSGQGLETQYF
>TRBV5-1|-|14|-|TRBJ1-1
TGCGCCAGCAGCGACTGGACGGGGGGCACTGAAGCTTTCTTT
CASSDWTGGTEAFF
>TRBV11-3|-|14|-|TRBJ2-2
TGTGCCAGCAGCTTGACAGCGAACACCGGGGAGCTGTTTTTT
CASSLTANTGELFF
>TRBV2|-|12|-|TRBJ1-5
TGTGCCAGCAGGTATAGCAATCAGCCCCAGCATTTT
CASRYSNQPQHF
>TRBV5-8|TRBD1|14|-|TRBJ2-7
TGTGCCAGCAGCTCGAGACAGGGCCCCTACGAGCAGTACTTC
CASSSRQGPYEQYF
>TRBV2|-|15|-|TRBJ1-1
TGTGCCACCCGGGGTTTGGGGTCGGCGAACACTGAAGCTTTCTTT
CATRGLGSANTEAFF
>TRBV27|-|16|-|TRBJ2-2
TGTGCCAGCAGTTTACCCCGACAGGAAGGGCCCGGGGAGCTGTTTTTT
CASSLPRQEGPGELFF
>TRBV11-3|-|12|-|TRBJ1-2
TGTGCCAGCAGCTTCAACGGCTATGGCTACACCTTC
CASSFNGYGYTF
>TRBV6-5|-|15|-|TRBJ1-1
TGTGCCAGCAGTTACTCATGGCAGGGGAACACTGAAGCTTTCTTT
CASSYSWQGNTEAFF
>TRBV18|TRBD1|14|-|TRBJ1-1
TGTGCCAGCTCCCCCGGGACAGGGAACGAAGGGGCTTTCTTT
CASSPGTGNEGAFF
>TRBV6-6|TRBD1|13|-|TRBJ2-7
TGTGCCAGCAGTTGGGACAGCTCCTACGAGCAGTACTTC
CASSWDSSYEQYF
>TRBV28|TRBD1|15|-|TRBJ1-4
TGTGCCAGCCGAACACCGGGACAGGGGGTCGAAAAACTGTTTTTT
CASRTPGQGVEKLFF
>TRBV7-2|TRBD2|15|-|TRBJ2-1
TGTGCCAGCAGCCCAAGCGGGAACTCCTACAATGAGCAGTTCTTC
CASSPSGNSYNEQFF
>TRBV18|-|14|-|TRBJ2-5
TGTGCCAGCTCAAGAAGGATGGGAGGAGAGACCCAGTACTTC
CASSRRMGGETQYF
>TRBV5-1|-|13|-|TRBJ2-5
TGCGCCAGCAGCTTGACTGTTCAAGAGACCCAGTACTTC
CASSLTVQETQYF
>TRBV19|TRBD2|17|-|TRBJ2-1
TGTGCCAGTAGTAATCCGGGGGGGTTGAGACCATACAATGAGCAGTTCTTC
CASSNPGGLRPYNEQFF
>TRBV9|-|14|-|TRBJ1-2
TGTGCCAGCAGCCCTCTAGTGTCCGCGGGAGGCTACACCTTC
CASSPLVSAGGYTF
>TRBV7-9|-|14|-|TRBJ2-5
TGTGCCAGCAGCTTAGTCGCGGTCGGAGAGACCCAGTACTTC
CASSLVAVGETQYF
>TRBV7-2|-|14|-|TRBJ1-5
TGTGCCAGCAAGGCGGGCCAATCCGGTCTGCCCCAGCATTTT
CASKAGQSGLPQHF
>TRBV9|TRBD2|16|few|TRBJ2-1
TGTGCCAGCAGCGTCTCAGCGGGAGCCGCCTACAATGAGCAGTTCTTC
CASSVSAGAAYNEQFF
>TRBV28|-|20|once|TRBJ2-4
TGTGCCAGCAGGGGTCAGGGGTCGGGTAGGATTTCTCTTCGCAAAAACATTCAGTACTTC
CASRGQGSGRISLRKNIQYF
>TRBV4-2|TRBD2|19|-|TRBJ2-1
TGTGCCAGCAGCCAAGATTCTTTTAAGGGACTAGTGACCTACAATGAGCAGTTCTTC
CASSQDSFKGLVTYNEQFF